The 28 T cell receptor beta chains presented below share a single source sample, sequenced in a study of T cells in Graves' hyperthyroidism and ophthalmopathy. Using RNA transcripts as the source, TCR beta CDR3 regions were amplified. HTBI primers were the set used in a first-round RT-PCR of the TCR CDR3. TCRdb ran MiXCR on the multiplex PCR reads and lists one entry per CDR3 protein. Of about 590,000 distinct CDR3 sequences listed, 12% to 15% are singletons. Sequencing was carried out using blood. These receptors were taken from a woman in her late teens or twenties with Graves' ophthalmopathy.

This clonotype was counted only a few times. The chain carries TRBV28 and TRBJ2-7; D unclear. V was trimmed by 2 bases and J by 2 bases, leaving 7 bases between them. Looked up from germline, CDR1 is MDHEN and CDR2 is SYDVKM. The CDR3 runs to 13 residues. The CDR3 loop reads CASSLTSPYEQYF. Written as DNA, the CDR3 is TGTGCCAGCAGTTTAACATCACCCTACGAGCAGTACTTC.

There are many counts of this clonotype. This chain connects TRBV11-1 to TRBJ2-7, with D unresolved. The germline CDR1 and CDR2 sequences are SGHAT and FQDESV (reference sequence). The CDR3 totals 14 residues. V was cut by 2 bases and J by 2 bases, with 10 bases left in between. The CDR3 reads CASSLWQDAYEQYF. DNA for the CDR3: TGTGCCAGCAGCTTATGGCAGGACGCCTACGAGCAGTACTTC.

In the case of this clonotype: No conserved phenylalanine or tryptophan is present at the end of the CDR3, so a read error is the likely explanation. The chain has TRBV28 and TRBJ2-7, with 7 bases matching TRBD2. The trim removed 5 bases at V and 3 bases at J, leaving 4 bases unmatched. The CDR3 consists of 13 residues. CDR1 is MDHEN and CDR2 is SYDVKM in the germline V gene. CDR3 sequence reads: CASSPSGVYEQYL. The CDR3 DNA is TGTGCCAGCAGTCCAAGCGGGGTCTACGAGCAGTACCTC.

This clonotype was picked up many times. This chain joins TRBV3-1 and TRBJ1-2, with a possible D match to TRBD1 (6 bases). CDR3 length: 13 amino acids. Trimming removed 5 bases at V and 7 bases at J, with 14 bases between. Germline V gene lookup returns CDR1 LGHDT and CDR2 YNNKEL (reference sequence). CDR3: CASSKGGRGGYTF. The CDR3 DNA is TGTGCCAGCAGCAAAGGGGGAAGGGGTGGCTACACCTTC.

V usage is TRBV14 and J usage is TRBJ2-1; D not certain. The CDR3 loop spans 13 amino acids. Germline V gene lookup returns CDR1 SGHDN and CDR2 FVKESK. The V and J ends lost 3 bases and 8 bases respectively, with 11 bases between them. In nucleotides, the CDR3 is TGTGCCAGCAGCCACATTTTGGGTCATGAGCAGTTCTTC. This codes for CASSHILGHEQFF.

This clonotype was found a few times. This rearrangement joins TRBV19 to TRBJ2-1; D is undetermined. Trimming cost V 5 bases and J 8 bases, with 13 bases left between them. CDR3 size: 13 residues. Germline values: CDR1 LNHDA, CDR2 SQIVND (reference sequence). For the CDR3, the DNA is TGTGCCAGTAGTGGGCTGAAAGCCGATGAGCAGTTCTTC. Translation: CASSGLKADEQFF.

This clonotype was seen many times. The chain couples TRBV12-3 or TRBV12-4 to TRBJ2-3, with 7 bases identical to TRBD1. The CDR3 spans 13 residues. With 6 bases clipped from V and 4 bases from J, the junction kept 4 bases outside the gene matches. The CDR3 DNA is TGTGCCAGCAGAGGGACAGCGCCAGATACGCAGTATTTT. Translated, it gives CASRGTAPDTQYF.

This chain links TRBV2 with TRBJ2-7, with D tentatively TRBD1 (6 bases). Between the trimmed V and J ends, which lost 7 bases and 6 bases, there was a span of 13 bases. From germline, CDR1 is SNHLY and CDR2 FYNNEI. The CDR3 totals 12 residues. The DNA for the CDR3 is TGTGCCAGCATCGGGGAAGGGGGCGAGCAGTACTTC. As protein: CASIGEGGEQYF.

The sample holds a few counts of this clonotype. The chain couples TRBV6-2 or TRBV6-3 to TRBJ2-7; D is undetermined. Germline-derived CDR1 and CDR2 are MNHEY and SVGEGT. Between the trimmed V and J ends, which lost 6 bases and 3 bases, there was a span of 15 bases. The CDR3 runs 14 residues. The CDR3 region is CASRPRRLRYEQYF. CDR3 coding DNA: TGTGCCAGCAGGCCTAGAAGACTTCGCTACGAGCAGTACTTC.

The table lists this clonotype with many counts. The chain employs TRBV7-8 and TRBJ2-1; D is undetermined. V lost 5 bases, J lost 3 bases, and 17 bases lay in between. The CDR3 length is 16 residues. The germline CDR1 and CDR2 sequences are SGHVS and FQNEAQ. CDR3 DNA sequence: TGTGCCAGCAGCAAGTGGTCGGGCGGATTCTACAATGAGCAGTTCTTC. It yields the protein CASSKWSGGFYNEQFF.

This clonotype was counted a few times. V is TRBV7-9 and J is TRBJ1-1; TRBD1 aligns across 12 bases. V lost 5 bases to trimming and J lost 1 base; unmatched junction nucleotides: 8. There are 17 residues in the CDR3. Germline CDR1 reads SEHNR; CDR2 reads FQNEAQ (reference sequence). CDR3 DNA sequence: TGTGCCAGCAGCCCGGGACAGGGGGCCCGCCCGAACACTGAAGCTTTCTTT. It translates to CASSPGQGARPNTEAFF.

This clonotype was detected ten times or more. This sequence joins TRBV20-1 and TRBJ2-3; TRBD2 matches at 7 bases. Germline CDR1 reads DFQATT; CDR2 reads SNEGSKA (reference sequence). CDR3 size: 14 residues. V dropped 3 bases and J dropped 0; count of bases not matched to a gene: 3. CDR3 in DNA: TGCAGTGCTAGGGGGGAGGGGAGCACAGATACGCAGTATTTT. Amino acids: CSARGEGSTDTQYF.

Comments on this clonotype: Since a much larger clone is just one base distant, this may be a read error. The chain combines TRBV6-2 or TRBV6-3 with TRBJ2-1; 13 nucleotides agree with TRBD2. J was trimmed by 5 bases and V by 5 bases; bases with no gene match: 9. The CDR3 contains 17 residues. Looked up from germline, CDR1 is MNHEY and CDR2 is SVGEGT. The CDR3 here is CASSPGLAGALHNEQFF. The CDR3 bases are TGTGCCAGCAGTCCTGGACTAGCGGGAGCCCTCCACAATGAGCAGTTCTTC.

This clonotype has just one count. A much more abundant neighbour one base away suggests this may be a read error. In this CDR3 the conserved last residue, phenylalanine or tryptophan, is missing, so a read error is likely. The CDR3: CASSLEERGRSPLHL. The CDR3 DNA reads as TGCGCCAGCAGCTTGGAGGAGAGGGGGCGGTCACCCCTCCACCTT. The chain links TRBV5-1 to TRBJ1-6, with TRBD1 identical over 7 bases. CDR3 length equals 15 residues. CDR1 and CDR2 (germline): SGHRS, YFSETQ. V was pared by 0 bases and J by 10 bases, with 7 bases of the junction left unmatched.

The V gene is TRBV4-1, the J gene TRBJ2-7; D possibly corresponds to TRBD2 (5 bases). The V end was cut by 2 bases, the J end by 3 bases, with 11 bases between. The CDR3 consists of 14 residues. Per germline, CDR1 MGHRA and CDR2 YSYEKL. The CDR3 reads CASSQRGQDYEQYF. CDR3 DNA sequence: TGCGCCAGCAGCCAACGAGGGCAGGACTACGAGCAGTACTTC.

At least ten counts were recorded for this clonotype. The V gene is TRBV20-1, the J gene TRBJ1-6, with TRBD1 matching 7 bases. CDR1 DFQATT and CDR2 SNEGSKA come from the germline V gene (reference sequence). The ends lost 6 bases at V and 8 bases at J; junction bases unmatched: 7. CDR3 length equals 13 residues. The CDR3 region is CSAKTGTDSPLHF. The CDR3 DNA is TGCAGTGCAAAGACAGGGACTGATTCACCCCTCCACTTT.

The rearrangement links TRBV19 to TRBJ2-7, with 10 bases lining up with TRBD1. The V segment lost 7 bases and the J segment 2 bases; nucleotides outside the gene matches: 8. CDR1 and CDR2 (germline): LNHDA, SQIVND (reference sequence). The CDR3 totals 15 residues. The CDR3 spells CASTLGTGAPYEQYF. The CDR3 bases are TGTGCCAGTACCCTAGGGACAGGGGCCCCCTACGAGCAGTACTTC.

This clonotype was observed many times. The rearrangement links TRBV7-9 to TRBJ2-2; 12 nucleotides agree with TRBD2. The CDR3 covers 19 residues. Germline V lookup: CDR1 SEHNR, CDR2 FQNEAQ (reference sequence). V was clipped by 5 bases and J by 0 bases; unmatched bases: 10. The CDR3 loop reads CASSSTGTSGFANTGELFF. Here the CDR3 DNA reads TGTGCCAGCAGCAGCACCGGGACTAGCGGGTTCGCGAACACCGGGGAGCTGTTTTTT.

This clonotype was seen at least ten times. The chain carries TRBV12-3 or TRBV12-4 and TRBJ1-4; D is unresolved. The CDR3 consists of 13 residues. Trimming pared 10 bases from V and 8 bases from J, leaving 17 bases between. This CDR3 is CATSREMQEKLFF. The CDR3 DNA follows: TGTGCCACCTCACGGGAGATGCAGGAAAAACTGTTTTTT.

J is TRBJ1-2 and V is TRBV6-1; D gene ambiguous. Trimming pared 3 bases from V and 8 bases from J, leaving 19 bases between. Per germline, CDR1 MNHNS and CDR2 SASEGT. This CDR3 is 15 amino acids long. The CDR3 reads CASSESPRRPQGYTF. CDR3 bases: TGTGCCAGCAGTGAGTCTCCCCGAAGGCCGCAAGGCTACACCTTC.

This clonotype was seen repeatedly, ten times or more. The genes are TRBV30 and TRBJ1-2; D gene uncertain. This CDR3 spans 13 amino acids. Trimming cost V 2 bases and J 2 bases, with 9 bases left between them. Germline CDR1 is GTSNPN and CDR2 is SVGIG (reference sequence). CDR3: CAWSREGNYGYTF. The CDR3 DNA is TGTGCCTGGAGTCGAGAGGGCAACTATGGCTACACCTTC.

In this sample, this clonotype turned up many times. The rearrangement links TRBV29-1 to TRBJ1-5, with D possibly TRBD1 on 5 matching bases. This CDR3 spans 14 amino acids. Per the germline V gene, CDR1 is SQVTM and CDR2 is ANQGSEA. Trimming pared 4 bases from V and 0 bases from J, leaving 10 bases between. CDR3 amino acids: CSVVQGNSNQPQHF. CDR3 DNA sequence: TGCAGCGTTGTGCAGGGAAATAGCAATCAGCCCCAGCATTTT.

This clonotype was seen repeatedly, ten times or more. The rearrangement uses TRBV7-8 and TRBJ2-7, with D perhaps being TRBD1 or TRBD2 (5 bases each). The CDR3 contains 14 residues. Trimming stripped 3 bases from V and 2 bases from J, with 11 bases between. Germline V gene data show CDR1 as SGHVS and CDR2 as FQNEAQ. CDR3 loop: CASSLGETAYEQYF. The CDR3 coding sequence is TGTGCCAGCAGCTTGGGAGAGACAGCCTACGAGCAGTACTTC.

The chain carries TRBV20-1 and TRBJ2-5; 9 bases fit TRBD1. Germline V gene sequence: CDR1 DFQATT, CDR2 SNEGSKA (reference sequence). CDR3 length equals 15 residues. Trimming took 5 bases from V and 4 from J; bases not matched to a gene: 11. CDR3 bases: TGCAGTGCTTTCACAGGGACAGGGATAGTAGAGACCCAGTACTTC. Its translation is CSAFTGTGIVETQYF.

The J gene is TRBJ1-2, the V gene TRBV13; D is uncertain. Trimming took 1 base from V and 1 from J, leaving 7 bases between them. The CDR3 consists of 14 residues. Germline CDR1 is PRHDT and CDR2 is FYEKMQ (reference sequence). The CDR3 loop reads CASSLEVNNYGYTF. The CDR3, as DNA: TGTGCCAGCAGCTTAGAAGTTAATAACTATGGCTACACCTTC.

To note about this clonotype: One end of the junction does not line up with germline, which may come from a read error. The genes are TRBV7-9 and TRBJ2-3, with D uncertain. The CDR3 sequence is 17 residues long. Germline loops: CDR1 SEHNR, CDR2 FQNEAQ (reference sequence). As DNA, the CDR3 is TGCGCCAGCAGCCAAATCCGGGCCCAGATTAGCACAGATACGCAGTATTTT. It translates to CASSQIRAQISTDTQYF. The variable domain in full, completed from reference TRBV7-9 and TRBJ2-3, reads DTGVSQNPRHKITKRGQNVTFRCDPISEHNRLYWYRQTLGQGPEFLTYFQNEAQLEKSRLLSDRFSAERPKGSFSTLEIQRTEQGDSAMYLCASSQIRAQISTDTQYFGPGTRLTVL.

In regard to this clonotype: Just one base apart from a much larger clone, this may be a read error. The J gene is TRBJ1-1, the V gene TRBV6-1; TRBD1 agrees at 7 bases. CDR1 is MNHNS and CDR2 is SASEGT in the germline V gene. The CDR3 is made up of 13 amino acids. Here the CDR3 reads CASRGQKNTGAFF. Here the CDR3 DNA reads TGTGCCAGCCGGGGACAGAAGAACACTGGAGCTTTCTTT.

This clonotype came up many times. The chain employs TRBV7-8 and TRBJ2-1; 10 bases are shared with TRBD1. CDR3 size: 20 residues. J lost 6 bases, V lost 1 base, and 18 bases had no gene match. CDR1 SGHVS and CDR2 FQNEAQ come from the germline V gene. The CDR3 sequence is CASSLVRSRIRGTGANEQFF. CDR3 DNA: TGTGCCAGCAGCTTAGTTCGCTCCCGAATCCGGGGGACAGGGGCCAATGAGCAGTTCTTC.